The 18 T cell receptor beta chains presented below share a single source sample, sequenced in a study of T cell repertoires in cytomegalovirus infection (dated by TCRdb to about 2019). The sequencer was an Illumina HiSeq 1500. TCRdb trimmed public reads at Q25 via fastp, called clones via MiXCR and kept in-frame beta chains. All rows with the same CDR3 protein become a single entry with the most common DNA and genes. For this sample the table gives about 530,000 distinct CDR3 sequences, of which around a quarter were detected only once. The ten largest clones capture about 13% of the sample. The sample taken for sequencing was PBMCs. Receptors were obtained from a human donor in good health (CMV status not recorded). Some clones in this sample may be carry-over from other donors' samples.

The rearrangement uses TRBV19 and TRBJ1-5; TRBD1 is a possible D gene (5 bases). CDR1 is LNHDA and CDR2 is SQIVND in the germline V gene (reference sequence). Between the trimmed V and J ends, which lost 6 bases and 3 bases, there was a span of 12 bases. The CDR3 spans 14 residues. The CDR3 is CASSKRGPNQPQHF. DNA of the CDR3: TGTGCCAGTAGCAAACGGGGACCCAATCAGCCCCAGCATTTT. The full variable domain, with the rest looked up from reference TRBV19 and TRBJ1-5, is DGGITQSPKYLFRKEGQNVTLSCEQNLNHDAMYWYRQDPGQGLRLIYYSQIVNDFQKGDIAEGYSVSREKKESFPLTVTSAQKNPTAFYLCASSKRGPNQPQHFGDGTRLSIL.

This clonotype turned up a few times. The chain couples TRBV23-1 to TRBJ2-1; D may be TRBD1 (5 bases). TRBV23-1 is labeled an ORF, and its function is uncertain. The CDR3 totals 18 residues. V shed 2 bases and J shed 0 bases, with 17 bases lying between them. CDR3 in DNA: TGCGCCAGCAGTCAAGTCGAAGACAGCCCCAGCTCCTACAATGAGCAGTTCTTC. Residues: CASSQVEDSPSSYNEQFF.

This clonotype showed up many times. The V call is TRBV7-9, the J call TRBJ2-4, with 8 bases that match TRBD2. Germline V gene lookup returns CDR1 SEHNR and CDR2 FQNEAQ (reference sequence). Trimming took 5 bases from V and 7 from J; bases not matched to a gene: 13. This CDR3 region has 16 residues. CDR3 sequence (DNA): TGTGCCAGCAGCCAACACCCGGGACGGGAGGGGAACATTCAGTACTTC. Its protein is CASSQHPGREGNIQYF.

This clonotype was counted ten times or more. The J gene is TRBJ1-1, the V gene TRBV7-2; D unresolved. CDR1 is SGHTA, CDR2 FQGNSA, per germline. The CDR3 is 13 amino acids. The ends were cut back, 5 bases at V and 3 bases at J, with 10 bases in the middle. The CDR3 DNA reads TGTGCCAGCAGCGGACGACGGTACACTGAAGCTTTCTTT. Translating it yields CASSGRRYTEAFF.

Many counts were recorded for this clonotype. The chain carries TRBV7-2 and TRBJ2-5, with D perhaps TRBD1 (6 bases). V was clipped by 3 bases and J by 3 bases, with 8 bases between them. The germline CDR1 and CDR2 sequences are SGHTA and FQGNSA. This CDR3 is 13 amino acids long. CDR3 nucleotide sequence: TGTGCCAGCAGCTTGAACAGGGAAGAGACCCAGTACTTC. It yields the protein CASSLNREETQYF.

The rearrangement uses TRBV20-1 and TRBJ2-5, with a possible D match to TRBD2 (6 bases). V shed 3 bases and J shed 5 bases, with 13 bases lying between them. CDR1 DFQATT and CDR2 SNEGSKA come from the germline V gene (reference sequence). The CDR3 runs to 13 residues. The CDR3 region is CSARVGGGETQYF. DNA of the CDR3: TGCAGTGCTAGGGTGGGAGGAGGTGAGACCCAGTACTTC.

This clonotype was seen repeatedly, ten times or more. The CDR3 sequence: CASSQGPRETQYF. CDR3 DNA: TGTGCCAGCAGTCAGGGACCTAGGGAGACCCAGTACTTC. V gene TRBV7-9 combines with J gene TRBJ2-5; possibly TRBD1 or TRBD2 for D (5 bases each). Germline CDR1 and CDR2: SEHNR and FQNEAQ (reference sequence). V lost 6 bases to trimming and J lost 5 bases, with 13 bases between them. The CDR3 covers 13 residues.

This clonotype turned up a few times. The V call is TRBV6-5, the J call TRBJ1-2; perhaps TRBD1 as D (6 bases). V was pared by 4 bases and J by 3 bases, with 24 bases between. The CDR3 sequence is 18 residues long. CDR1 and CDR2 (germline): MNHEY, SVGAGI. CDR3 in amino acids: CASSWSYFKGGRDYGYTF. The CDR3 nucleotides read TGTGCCAGCAGTTGGAGCTATTTTAAAGGGGGTAGGGACTATGGCTACACCTTC.

This clonotype occurred a few times. The genes are TRBV6-5 and TRBJ2-3, with unresolved D. The CDR3 is made up of 14 amino acids. Trimming removed 4 bases at V and 2 bases at J, with 10 bases between. Looked up from germline, CDR1 is MNHEY and CDR2 is SVGAGI. The CDR3 DNA reads as TGTGCCAGCAGTTGGACCCGTGACACAGATACGCAGTATTTT. This sequence encodes CASSWTRDTDTQYF.

This sequence joins TRBV5-1 and TRBJ2-2; no clear D gene. The CDR3 has 15 amino acids. V lost 2 bases, J lost 0 bases, and 8 bases lay in between. Germline CDR1 SGHRS, CDR2 YFSETQ. In DNA form, the CDR3 reads TGCGCCAGCAGCTTCGAGACAACGAACACCGGGGAGCTGTTTTTT. It yields the protein CASSFETTNTGELFF.

This sequence joins TRBV28 and TRBJ2-1, with D possibly being TRBD1 or TRBD2 (6 bases each). V lost 6 bases and J lost 7, with 19 bases in between. The CDR3 runs to 15 residues. Germline values: CDR1 MDHEN, CDR2 SYDVKM. CDR3 protein: CASRVYSGAGNEQFF. CDR3 coding DNA: TGTGCCAGCAGAGTTTACTCGGGGGCTGGGAATGAGCAGTTCTTC. Full variable domain (rest looked up from reference TRBV28 and TRBJ2-1): DVKVTQSSRYLVKRTGEKVFLECVQDMDHENMFWYRQDPGLGLRLIYFSYDVKMKEKGDIPEGYSVSREKKERFSLILESASTNQTSMYLCASRVYSGAGNEQFFGPGTRLTVL.

The table lists this clonotype with a few counts. The chain has TRBV6-1 and TRBJ2-7; 12 nucleotides align to TRBD2. Germline CDR1 MNHNS, CDR2 SASEGT. This CDR3 comprises 16 residues. V was clipped by 4 bases and J by 0 bases; unmatched bases: 4. The CDR3: CASSAGLAGFSYEQYF. DNA for the CDR3: TGTGCCAGCAGTGCAGGACTAGCGGGGTTCTCCTACGAGCAGTACTTC.

This clonotype was found a few times. The chain uses TRBV12-3 or TRBV12-4 and TRBJ2-7; D unclear. The CDR3 extends over 12 amino acids. The V gene lost 6 bases and the J gene lost 9 bases, with 15 bases spanning the gap. The CDR3 is CASSLGENGQYF. CDR3 DNA: TGTGCCAGCAGCCTTGGGGAAAACGGGCAGTACTTC.

This clonotype has just one count. The chain uses TRBV2 and TRBJ2-3, with TRBD2 as a possible D gene (5 bases). V was trimmed by 4 bases and J by 10 bases, leaving 9 bases between them. The CDR3 spans 11 residues. Germline CDR1 and CDR2: SNHLY and FYNNEI. CDR3 coding DNA: TGTGCCAGCAGTGTTGGAGGACCGCAGTATTTT. It yields the protein CASSVGGPQYF.

Only a few counts were recorded for this clonotype. The chain links TRBV5-1 to TRBJ1-1, with TRBD1 matching 8 bases. This CDR3 has 14 amino acids. The V segment lost 7 bases and the J segment 1 base; nucleotides outside the gene matches: 6. CDR1 SGHRS and CDR2 YFSETQ come from the germline V gene. CDR3: CASGPGQANTEAFF. The CDR3 bases are TGCGCCAGCGGACCGGGACAGGCGAACACTGAAGCTTTCTTT.

This clonotype was detected a few times. The chain is built from TRBV7-4 and TRBJ1-4; D uncertain. The CDR3 extends over 15 amino acids. V dropped 5 bases and J dropped 8 bases, with 18 bases sitting between them. In germline, CDR1 is SGHVT, CDR2 SQSDAQ. The CDR3 coding sequence is TGTGCCAGCAGCGATTCCGGTGGAGTGGGGGAAAAACTGTTTTTT. Protein product: CASSDSGGVGEKLFF.

The rearrangement links TRBV7-8 to TRBJ2-2; D gene unclear. CDR1 SGHVS and CDR2 FQNEAQ come from the germline V gene. The V end was cut by 5 bases, the J end by 7 bases, with 14 bases between. This CDR3 is 14 amino acids long. As DNA, the CDR3 is TGTGCCAGCAGCATTCTCGGTGGGATCGGGGAGCTGTTTTTT. This gives the protein CASSILGGIGELFF.

The chain employs TRBV27 and TRBJ2-7, with 9 bases that match TRBD1. The V segment lost 5 bases and the J segment 5 bases; nucleotides outside the gene matches: 10. The CDR3 runs 15 residues. Germline V gene sequence: CDR1 MNHEY, CDR2 SMNVEV (reference sequence). The CDR3 DNA reads TGTGCCAGCAGTCCAGGGACAGGGAGGGTACACGAGCAGTACTTC. Protein product: CASSPGTGRVHEQYF.